The text below deals with one T cell receptor (beta chain). Its antigen is unknown. The germline V gene has CDR1 SQVTM and CDR2 ANQGSEA. CDR3 length equals 16 residues. Trimming took off 3 bases at V and 0 bases at J, with 12 bases between the two ends. The record originates from a study of Ad26.COV2.S vaccination and SARS-CoV-2 variants. Study context: The donor was enrolled in the Ad26.COV2.S arm of the COV1001 trial. Once or twice, 56 days apart, Ad26.COV2.S was delivered intramuscularly.

Sample treatment: 15 to 20 received Ad26.COV2.S at low or high dose, single or two shots; about 5 received placebo; per-sample allocation not given. Collection of samples fell on day 63 after the first vaccine or placebo injection. Data came from immunoSEQ multiplex PCR; TCRdb stores just in-frame clones and leaves some out. Of 450,000 to 550,000 clones listed, 89% are singletons. Study findings and constraints: Spike-specific TCR breadth was greater in vaccine than placebo recipients.

The specimen comprised peripheral blood, sampled in a trial of Ad26.COV2.S vaccine versus placebo. The V and J genes are TRBV29-1 and TRBJ2-6, with D unresolved. This clonotype was obtained from a person aged 18-60 years who received the Ad26.COV2.S COVID-19 vaccine or a placebo. For the CDR3, the DNA is TGCAGCGTTGAGCATCGGGCGGCCTCTGGGGCCAACGTCCTGACTTTC. Its translation is CSVEHRAASGANVLTF.